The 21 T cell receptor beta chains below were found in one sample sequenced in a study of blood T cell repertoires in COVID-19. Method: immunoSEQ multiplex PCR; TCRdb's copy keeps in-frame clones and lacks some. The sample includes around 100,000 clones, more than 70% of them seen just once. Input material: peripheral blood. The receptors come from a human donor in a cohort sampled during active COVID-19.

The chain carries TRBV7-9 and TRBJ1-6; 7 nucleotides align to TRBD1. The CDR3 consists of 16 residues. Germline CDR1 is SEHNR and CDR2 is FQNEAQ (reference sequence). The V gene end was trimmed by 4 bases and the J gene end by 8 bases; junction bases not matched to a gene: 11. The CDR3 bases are TGTGCCAGCAGCTCACCTCGGGGGACAGTCCATTCACCCCTCCACTTT. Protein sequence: CASSSPRGTVHSPLHF.

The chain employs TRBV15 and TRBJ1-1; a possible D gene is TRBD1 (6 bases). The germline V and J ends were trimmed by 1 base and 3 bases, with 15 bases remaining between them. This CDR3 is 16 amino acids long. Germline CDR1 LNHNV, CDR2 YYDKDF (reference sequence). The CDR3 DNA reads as TGTGCCACCAGCAGAGGGTCCGGGACAAAGTACACTGAAGCTTTCTTT. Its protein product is CATSRGSGTKYTEAFF.

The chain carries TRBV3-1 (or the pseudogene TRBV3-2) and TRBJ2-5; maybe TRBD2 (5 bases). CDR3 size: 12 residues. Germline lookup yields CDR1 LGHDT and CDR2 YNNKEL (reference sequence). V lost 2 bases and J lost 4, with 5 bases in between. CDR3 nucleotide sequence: TGTGCCAGCAGCCAAAGCGGAGAGACCCAGTACTTC. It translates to CASSQSGETQYF.

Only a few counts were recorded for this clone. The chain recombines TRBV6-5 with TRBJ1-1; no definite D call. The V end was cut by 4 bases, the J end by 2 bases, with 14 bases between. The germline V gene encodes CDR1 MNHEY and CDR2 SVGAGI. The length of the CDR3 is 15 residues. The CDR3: CASSSNTDYNTEAFF. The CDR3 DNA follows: TGTGCCAGCAGTTCGAACACAGATTACAACACTGAAGCTTTCTTT.

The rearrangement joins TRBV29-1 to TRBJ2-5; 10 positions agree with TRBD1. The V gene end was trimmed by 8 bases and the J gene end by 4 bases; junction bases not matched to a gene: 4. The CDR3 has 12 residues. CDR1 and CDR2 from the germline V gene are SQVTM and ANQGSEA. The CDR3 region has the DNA TGCAGCTGTGACAGGGGGCGAGAGACCCAGTACTTC. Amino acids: CSCDRGRETQYF.

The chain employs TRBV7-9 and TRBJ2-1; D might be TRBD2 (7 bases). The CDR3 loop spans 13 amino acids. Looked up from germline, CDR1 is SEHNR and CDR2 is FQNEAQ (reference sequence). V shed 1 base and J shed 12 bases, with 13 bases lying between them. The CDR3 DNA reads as TGTGCCAGCAGCTTAGAGGGAGGGGGGTCGCAGTTCTTC. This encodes CASSLEGGGSQFF.

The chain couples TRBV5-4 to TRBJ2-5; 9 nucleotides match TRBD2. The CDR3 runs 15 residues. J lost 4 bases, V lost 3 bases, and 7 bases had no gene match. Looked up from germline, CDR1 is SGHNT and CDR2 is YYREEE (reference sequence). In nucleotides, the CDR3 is TGTGCCAGCAGCTGGCCCGGGACTAGCAGAGAGACCCAGTACTTC. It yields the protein CASSWPGTSRETQYF.

CDR3 region: CASGSGTGYNEQFF. The CDR3 DNA reads TGTGCTAGTGGCTCCGGGACAGGGTACAATGAGCAGTTCTTC. J is TRBJ2-1 and V is TRBV12-5, with 9 positions matching TRBD1. Looked up from germline, CDR1 is LGHNT and CDR2 is FRNRAP. V was clipped by 6 bases and J by 4 bases; unmatched bases: 4. CDR3 size: 14 residues.

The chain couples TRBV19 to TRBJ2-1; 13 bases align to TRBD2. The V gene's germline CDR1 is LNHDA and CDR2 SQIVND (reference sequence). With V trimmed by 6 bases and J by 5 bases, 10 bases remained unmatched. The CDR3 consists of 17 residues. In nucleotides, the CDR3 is TGTGCCAGTAGCATCCGGACTAGCGGGGGAATAAACAATGAGCAGTTCTTC. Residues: CASSIRTSGGINNEQFF.

The CDR3 loop reads CASSQDPGQATQPSWETQYF. CDR3 coding DNA: TGTGCCAGCAGCCAAGATCCGGGACAGGCCACGCAACCCAGTTGGGAGACCCAGTACTTC. The chain uses TRBV14 and TRBJ2-5, with 8 bases aligning to TRBD1. This CDR3 spans 20 amino acids. V trimming: 0 bases; J trimming: 5 bases; junction bases outside the gene matches: 20. Germline CDR1 reads SGHDN; CDR2 reads FVKESK.

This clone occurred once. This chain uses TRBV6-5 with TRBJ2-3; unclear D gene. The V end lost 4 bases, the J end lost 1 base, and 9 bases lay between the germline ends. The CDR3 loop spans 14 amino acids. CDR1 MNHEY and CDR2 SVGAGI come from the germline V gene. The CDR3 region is CASSSPGGTDTQYF. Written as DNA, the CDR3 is TGTGCCAGCAGTTCCCCCGGAGGCACAGATACGCAGTATTTT.

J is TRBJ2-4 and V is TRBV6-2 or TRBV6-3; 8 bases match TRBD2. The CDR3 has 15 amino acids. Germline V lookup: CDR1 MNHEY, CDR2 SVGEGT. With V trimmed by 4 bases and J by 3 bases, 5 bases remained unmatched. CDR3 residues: CASSSSGGGKNIQYF. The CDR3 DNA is TGTGCCAGCAGTTCGAGCGGGGGAGGCAAAAACATTCAGTACTTC.

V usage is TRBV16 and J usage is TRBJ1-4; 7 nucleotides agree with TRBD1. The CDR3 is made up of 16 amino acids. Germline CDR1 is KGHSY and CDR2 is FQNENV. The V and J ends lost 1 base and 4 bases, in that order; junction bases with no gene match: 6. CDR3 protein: CASSQFLRQGNEKLFF. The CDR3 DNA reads TGTGCCAGCAGCCAATTTCTCCGACAGGGTAATGAAAAACTGTTTTTT.

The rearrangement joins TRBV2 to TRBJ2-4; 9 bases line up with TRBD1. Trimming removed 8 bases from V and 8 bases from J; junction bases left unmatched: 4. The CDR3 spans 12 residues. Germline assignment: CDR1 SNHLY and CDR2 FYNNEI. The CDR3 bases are TGTGCCAGCTCGGGACAGGGCTACATTCAGTACTTC. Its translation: CASSGQGYIQYF.

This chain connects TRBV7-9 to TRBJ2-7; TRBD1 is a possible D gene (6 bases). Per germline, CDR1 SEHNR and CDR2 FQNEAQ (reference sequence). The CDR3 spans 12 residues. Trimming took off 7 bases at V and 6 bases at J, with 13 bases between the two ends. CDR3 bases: TGTGCCAGCACCCGAGGGGGTCCCGAGCAGTACTTC. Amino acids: CASTRGGPEQYF.

For the CDR3, the DNA is TGTGCCAGCAGCTTAGGGGGGACTAGCGGAGCCTACGAGCAGTACTTC. Translation: CASSLGGTSGAYEQYF. The chain links TRBV7-8 to TRBJ2-7; 11 bases are shared with TRBD2. Germline trimming cut 1 base from V and 2 bases from J; bases unmatched to any gene: 4. The CDR3 contains 16 residues. Per germline, CDR1 SGHVS and CDR2 FQNEAQ.

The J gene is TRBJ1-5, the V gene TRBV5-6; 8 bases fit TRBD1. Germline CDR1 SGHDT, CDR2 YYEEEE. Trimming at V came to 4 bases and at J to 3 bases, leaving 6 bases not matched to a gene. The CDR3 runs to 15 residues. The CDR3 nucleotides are TGTGCCAGCAGCCTCCGGGACAGGCTCAATCAGCCCCAGCATTTT. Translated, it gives CASSLRDRLNQPQHF.

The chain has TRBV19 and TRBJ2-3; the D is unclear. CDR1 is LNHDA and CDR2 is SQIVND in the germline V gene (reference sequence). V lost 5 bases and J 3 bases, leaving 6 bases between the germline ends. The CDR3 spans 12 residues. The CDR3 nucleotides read TGTGCCAGTAGTCCCCGTACAGATACGCAGTATTTT. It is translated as CASSPRTDTQYF.

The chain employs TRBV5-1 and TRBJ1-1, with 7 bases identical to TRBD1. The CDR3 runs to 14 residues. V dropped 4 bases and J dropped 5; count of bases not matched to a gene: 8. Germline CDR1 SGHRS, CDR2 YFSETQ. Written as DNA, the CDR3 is TGCGCCAGCAGCCAGACCCAGGGGGTAACTGAAGCTTTCTTT. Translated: CASSQTQGVTEAFF.

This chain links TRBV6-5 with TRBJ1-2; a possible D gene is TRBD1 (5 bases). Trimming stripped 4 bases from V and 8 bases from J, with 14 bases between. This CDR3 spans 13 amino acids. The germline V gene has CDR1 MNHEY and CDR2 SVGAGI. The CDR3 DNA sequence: TGTGCCAGCAGTTCCCCCACAGGAAGAGGCTACACCTTC. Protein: CASSSPTGRGYTF.

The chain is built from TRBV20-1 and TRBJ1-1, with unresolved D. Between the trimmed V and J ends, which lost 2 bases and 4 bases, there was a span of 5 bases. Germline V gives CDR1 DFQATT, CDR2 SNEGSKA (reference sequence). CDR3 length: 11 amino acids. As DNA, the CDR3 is TGCAGTGCTAGATACATCACTGAAGCTTTCTTT. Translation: CSARYITEAFF.